Listed here are 24 T cell receptor beta chains from one sample, sequenced in a study of PD-1 blockade in classical Hodgkin lymphoma. As to time point: cycle 4 day 1 (C4D1), after 5 to 7 weeks of nivolumab. Every patient experienced relapse after autologous stem cell transplantation, and brentuximab vedotin exposure varied. Produced via immunoSEQ multiplex PCR; TCRdb's table is partial and in-frame only. Here the sample spans 16,000 or so clones, about 80% being singletons. Sequenced here: peripheral blood mononuclear cells (PBMCs), sampled before the fourth cycle of nivolumab. Receptor source: a human donor with classical Hodgkin lymphoma.

The chain is built from TRBV5-4 and TRBJ2-3, with D perhaps assigned TRBD1 or TRBD2 (5 bases each). Trimming removed 0 bases from V and 0 bases from J, with 8 bases in between. The CDR3 is 15 amino acids. The germline V gene encodes CDR1 SGHNT and CDR2 YYREEE (reference sequence). CDR3 DNA sequence: TGTGCCAGCAGCTTGGGAGGGACGAGCACAGATACGCAGTATTTT. Protein sequence: CASSLGGTSTDTQYF.

This chain links TRBV9 with TRBJ2-3, with 9 positions matching TRBD1. Trimming at V came to 6 bases and at J to 3 bases, leaving 5 bases not matched to a gene. CDR1 is SGDLS, CDR2 YYNGEE, per germline. The CDR3 is 14 residues long. As DNA, the CDR3 is TGTGCCAGCACCTCAGGGACAGGGACAGATACGCAGTATTTT. Translating it yields CASTSGTGTDTQYF.

J is TRBJ1-1 and V is TRBV7-9; D possibly corresponds to TRBD1 (6 bases). Trimming took off 3 bases at V and 6 bases at J, with 17 bases between the two ends. Per the germline V gene, CDR1 is SEHNR and CDR2 is FQNEAQ (reference sequence). The CDR3 is 15 amino acids. The CDR3 sequence: CASSLEGVLGAEAFF. The CDR3 region has the DNA TGTGCCAGCAGCTTGGAGGGGGTTCTTGGCGCTGAAGCTTTCTTT.

J is TRBJ1-6 and V is TRBV5-1; maybe TRBD1 (6 bases). The V end lost 4 bases, the J end lost 12 bases, and 14 bases lay between the germline ends. There are 13 residues in the CDR3. Germline V lookup: CDR1 SGHRS, CDR2 YFSETQ. The CDR3 protein is CASSEIGGQPLHF. DNA of the CDR3: TGCGCCAGCAGCGAGATAGGGGGTCAACCCCTCCACTTT.

This chain links TRBV10-3 with TRBJ2-3; 7 bases map to TRBD1. CDR1 is ENHRY, CDR2 SYGVKD, per germline. CDR3 length equals 12 residues. The J segment lost 4 bases and the V segment lost 11 bases, leaving 6 bases of the junction unmatched. The CDR3 spells CASRGGPDTQYF. The CDR3 DNA sequence: TGTGCCTCCAGAGGGGGCCCAGATACGCAGTATTTT.

The chain joins TRBV7-8 to TRBJ1-1, with D perhaps matching TRBD1 (6 bases). The V end lost 3 bases, the J end lost 8 bases, and 13 bases lay between the germline ends. The germline V gene has CDR1 SGHVS and CDR2 FQNEAQ. This CDR3 region has 13 residues. Here the CDR3 DNA reads TGTGCCAGCAGCTTCCACAGTGGGACAGAAGCTTTCTTT. It yields the protein CASSFHSGTEAFF.

The chain carries TRBV7-9 and TRBJ2-5; 11 nucleotides line up with TRBD2. The CDR3 has 16 residues. The germline V gene encodes CDR1 SEHNR and CDR2 FQNEAQ (reference sequence). The J segment lost 7 bases and the V segment lost 1 base, leaving 8 bases of the junction unmatched. The CDR3 is CASSLDRLAGGGTQYF. The CDR3 DNA is TGTGCCAGCAGCTTAGATCGCCTAGCGGGGGGCGGGACCCAGTACTTC.

The J gene is TRBJ2-1, the V gene TRBV5-1, with D perhaps TRBD2 (6 bases). CDR1 and CDR2 from the germline V gene are SGHRS and YFSETQ. There are 13 residues in the CDR3. Trimming stripped 3 bases from V and 10 bases from J, with 14 bases between. DNA for the CDR3: TGCGCCAGCAGCTACGGGACTCCTCCGGAGCAGTTCTTC. This encodes CASSYGTPPEQFF.

Concerning this clone itself: The identical CDR3 is also encoded by other nucleotide sequences in the sample. The chain employs TRBV7-9 and TRBJ2-3; D is ambiguous. Trimming cost V 5 bases and J 2 bases, with 5 bases left between them. Germline V lookup: CDR1 SEHNR, CDR2 FQNEAQ (reference sequence). This CDR3 has 12 residues. CDR3 region: CASSLHTDTQYF. CDR3 in DNA: TGTGCCAGCAGCCTACACACAGATACGCAGTATTTT.

The rearrangement joins TRBV12-5 to TRBJ2-5; D possibly uses TRBD1 or TRBD2 (5 bases each). The CDR3 loop spans 15 amino acids. Trimming left V 0 bases short and J 4 bases short, with 12 bases between. Looked up from germline, CDR1 is LGHNT and CDR2 is FRNRAP. As DNA, the CDR3 is TGTGCTAGTGGTTTGGTATTTGGGGCGGGAGAGACCCAGTACTTC. Protein: CASGLVFGAGETQYF. Drawing the rest from reference TRBV12-5 and TRBJ2-5, the complete variable domain is DARVTQTPRHKVTEMGQEVTMRCQPILGHNTVFWYRQTMMQGLELLAYFRNRAPLDDSGMPKDRFSAEMPDATLATLKIQPSEPRDSAVYFCASGLVFGAGETQYFGPGTRLLVL.

The CDR3 region has the DNA TGCGCCAGCAGCTTAATGGGGGCGAGGGAAAAACTGTTTTTT. It codes for CASSLMGAREKLFF. The chain recombines TRBV5-1 with TRBJ1-4, with D maybe TRBD1 (6 bases). The CDR3 runs 14 residues. Trimming took 2 bases from V and 8 from J, leaving 13 bases between them. Germline lookup yields CDR1 SGHRS and CDR2 YFSETQ.

This clone occurred once. The genes are TRBV7-9 and TRBJ1-2; 7 nucleotides agree with TRBD1. Germline assignment: CDR1 SEHNR and CDR2 FQNEAQ (reference sequence). CDR3 length equals 13 residues. V dropped 3 bases and J dropped 8; count of bases not matched to a gene: 6. Written as DNA, the CDR3 is TGTGCCAGCAGCTTCTTAGGGGGCCAGGGCTACACCTTC. Its translation is CASSFLGGQGYTF.

The V gene is TRBV7-9, the J gene TRBJ2-7, with D tentatively TRBD2 (5 bases). Trimming stripped 0 bases from V and 3 bases from J, with 9 bases between. The CDR3 sequence is 14 residues long. The germline V gene has CDR1 SEHNR and CDR2 FQNEAQ (reference sequence). In DNA, the CDR3 is TGTGCCAGCAGCTTAGCGGCAGGAGGCTACGAGCAGTACTTC. Residues: CASSLAAGGYEQYF.

This clone was detected only once. The rearrangement joins TRBV5-5 to TRBJ2-5, with TRBD2 as a possible D gene (6 bases). V lost 4 bases, J lost 2 bases, and 12 bases lay in between. This CDR3 comprises 14 residues. Germline CDR1 and CDR2: SGHKS and YYEKEE (reference sequence). The CDR3 nucleotides read TGTGCCAGCAGCCCCGGGACTGCACAAGAGACCCAGTACTTC. Protein sequence: CASSPGTAQETQYF. Full variable domain (missing parts from reference TRBV5-5 and TRBJ2-5): DAGVTQSPTHLIKTRGQQVTLRCSPISGHKSVSWYQQVLGQGPQFIFQYYEKEERGRGNFPDRFSARQFPNYSSELNVNALLLGDSALYLCASSPGTAQETQYFGPGTRLLVL.

The rearrangement uses TRBV5-1 and TRBJ2-1, with a tentative D call TRBD2 (6 bases). V lost 0 bases and J lost 5, with 9 bases in between. This CDR3 comprises 14 residues. From germline, CDR1 is SGHRS and CDR2 YFSETQ. In nucleotides, the CDR3 is TGCGCCAGCAGCTTGGGCGGGGAACACAATGAGCAGTTCTTC. Translation gives CASSLGGEHNEQFF.

The rearrangement uses TRBV7-9 and TRBJ1-5; maybe TRBD1 (6 bases). Trimming took off 4 bases at V and 3 bases at J, with 13 bases between the two ends. The germline gives CDR1 SEHNR, CDR2 FQNEAQ (reference sequence). This CDR3 spans 15 amino acids. The CDR3 is CASSSSGAPNQPQHF. The CDR3 DNA follows: TGTGCCAGCAGCTCGTCAGGGGCGCCCAATCAGCCCCAGCATTTT.

The rearrangement joins TRBV6-6 to TRBJ1-5, with D perhaps matching TRBD1 (5 bases). Germline V gene lookup returns CDR1 MNHNY and CDR2 SVGAGI (reference sequence). The V and J ends lost 6 bases and 0 bases respectively, with 12 bases between them. CDR3 length: 15 residues. DNA for the CDR3: TGTGCCAGCAGAACTTCAGGGAATAGCAATCAGCCCCAGCATTTT. Its protein is CASRTSGNSNQPQHF.

The chain uses TRBV10-3 and TRBJ1-6; D gene unclear. V lost 4 bases to trimming and J lost 6 bases, with 7 bases between them. The CDR3 runs 13 residues. From germline, CDR1 is ENHRY and CDR2 SYGVKD. The CDR3 protein is CAISGRSNSPLHF. The CDR3 DNA reads as TGTGCCATCAGTGGGCGTTCTAATTCACCCCTCCACTTT.

The chain links TRBV4-2 to TRBJ1-5; D unresolved. The V end lost 0 bases, the J end lost 5 bases, and 17 bases lay between the germline ends. In germline, CDR1 is LGHNA, CDR2 YNFKEQ. This CDR3 region has 17 residues. The CDR3 sequence is CASSQDDGRMVDQPQHF. The CDR3 DNA follows: TGTGCCAGCAGCCAAGACGACGGGCGCATGGTGGATCAGCCCCAGCATTTT.

This clone was seen a handful of times. The chain couples TRBV29-1 to TRBJ2-1; 10 bases are shared with TRBD2. CDR1 SQVTM and CDR2 ANQGSEA come from the germline V gene. V was clipped by 7 bases and J by 1 base; unmatched bases: 22. The CDR3 length is 20 residues. DNA for the CDR3: TGCAGCGCCCTGGAGCAACCGGGACTAGCGCCCTACTATTCCTACAATGAGCAGTTCTTC. Translating it yields CSALEQPGLAPYYSYNEQFF.

The CDR3 sequence is CASSQDPSDRGYGYTF. CDR3 bases: TGCGCCAGCAGCCAAGACCCCTCTGACAGGGGGTATGGCTACACCTTC. The chain uses TRBV4-3 and TRBJ1-2; TRBD1 agrees at 9 bases. Germline V gene data show CDR1 as LGHNA and CDR2 as YSLEER. Trimming took 0 bases from V and 5 from J; bases not matched to a gene: 7. The CDR3 consists of 16 residues.

The chain couples TRBV4-1 to TRBJ2-5; 12 bases fit TRBD2. CDR1 and CDR2 from the germline V gene are MGHRA and YSYEKL. The J segment lost 1 base and the V segment lost 4 bases, leaving 4 bases of the junction unmatched. The CDR3 runs to 16 residues. The CDR3 region is CASSPGLAGLQETQYF. The CDR3 bases are TGCGCCAGCAGCCCCGGACTAGCGGGGCTCCAAGAGACCCAGTACTTC.

The CDR3 nucleotides are TGTGCCAGCAGCCAGGGGGAGCTGGGGGAGCAGTACTTC. This codes for CASSQGELGEQYF. The chain links TRBV6-5 to TRBJ2-7; TRBD1 agrees at 7 bases. The V gene end was trimmed by 6 bases and the J gene end by 7 bases; junction bases not matched to a gene: 9. The CDR3 has 13 amino acids. CDR1 MNHEY and CDR2 SVGAGI come from the germline V gene.

V usage is TRBV7-2 and J usage is TRBJ1-1; D may be TRBD1 (5 bases). V was cut by 9 bases and J by 8 bases, with 16 bases left in between. This CDR3 is 12 amino acids long. Germline assignment: CDR1 SGHTA and CDR2 FQGNSA. CDR3 loop: CARQPVGGEAFF. CDR3 in DNA: TGTGCCAGACAACCGGTGGGGGGGGAAGCTTTCTTT. The full variable domain, its missing parts supplied by reference TRBV7-2 and TRBJ1-1, is GAGVSQSPSNKVTEKGKDVELRCDPISGHTALYWYRQSLGQGLEFLIYFQGNSAPDKSGLPSDRFSAERTGGSVSTLTIQRTQQEDSAVYLCARQPVGGEAFFGQGTRLTVV.